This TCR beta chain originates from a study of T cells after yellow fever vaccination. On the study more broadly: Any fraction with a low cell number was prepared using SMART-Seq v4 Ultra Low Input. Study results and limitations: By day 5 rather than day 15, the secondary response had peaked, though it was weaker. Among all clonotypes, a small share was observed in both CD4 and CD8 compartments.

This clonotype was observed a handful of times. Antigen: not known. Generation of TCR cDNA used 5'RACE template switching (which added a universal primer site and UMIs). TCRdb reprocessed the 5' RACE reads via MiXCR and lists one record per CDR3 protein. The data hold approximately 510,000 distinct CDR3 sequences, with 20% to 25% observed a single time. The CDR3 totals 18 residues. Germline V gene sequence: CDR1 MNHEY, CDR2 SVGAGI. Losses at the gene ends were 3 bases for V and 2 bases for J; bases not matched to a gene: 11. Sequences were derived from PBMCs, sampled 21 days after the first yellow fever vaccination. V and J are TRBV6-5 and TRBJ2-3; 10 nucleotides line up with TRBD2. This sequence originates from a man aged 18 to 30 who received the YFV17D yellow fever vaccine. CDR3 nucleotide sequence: TGTGCCAGCAGTTATTCCAGCGGGGGGGGGGAACACACAGATACGCAGTATTTT. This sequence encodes CASSYSSGGGEHTDTQYF.